A selection of T cell receptor beta chains follows, all from one sample in a study of Ad26.COV2.S vaccination and SARS-CoV-2 variants. The data were produced by immunoSEQ multiplex PCR, yet TCRdb's version contains in-frame clones alone and is incomplete. Among about 680,000 clones listed, 80% to 90% were seen once. The sequencing here drew on peripheral blood, taken in a trial of Ad26.COV2.S vaccine versus placebo. These receptors came from a person aged 18-65 years who received the Ad26.COV2.S COVID-19 vaccine or a placebo. The CDR3 runs from the conserved cysteine through the conserved F or W. Each record gives: V gene, J gene, clone size, D gene, CDR3 DNA, CDR3 protein. The D gene is left open where the match is weak. Rows may omit the clone size; those that give it use once, few, many or a size class.

TRBV29-1	TRBJ2-7	-	-	TGCAGCGTTGAAAAAGGATCCCCCTACGAGCAGTACTTC	CSVEKGSPYEQYF
TRBV7-9	TRBJ2-7	-	TRBD1	TGTGCCAGCAGACAGGGGGCCAACGAGCAGTACTTC	CASRQGANEQYF
TRBV10-3	TRBJ1-2	once	-	TGTGCCATCAGTGAGTCACGGGTATACTATGGCTACACCTTC	CAISESRVYYGYTF
TRBV3-1/TRBV3-2	TRBJ1-3	-	-	TGTGCCAGCAGCCAAGACGGGCACCCTGGAAACACCATATATTTT	CASSQDGHPGNTIYF
TRBV5-8	TRBJ2-3	-	TRBD2	TGTGCCAGCAGCTTGGGACTAGCAGCAGATACGCAGTATTTT	CASSLGLAADTQYF
TRBV6-5	TRBJ1-2	-	TRBD1	TGTGCCAGCAGTTACTCCAGGACAGGGAGCTATGGCTACACCTTC	CASSYSRTGSYGYTF
TRBV24-1	TRBJ2-1	-	TRBD2	TGTGCCACCAGTGATCTAAGGACTAGCGGGAGCAACAATGAGCAGTTCTTC	CATSDLRTSGSNNEQFF
TRBV10-2	TRBJ2-7	-	TRBD1	TGCGCCAGCAGAAGGACAGGGGGGACCTACGAGCAGTACTTC	CASRRTGGTYEQYF
TRBV24-1	TRBJ2-5	-	-	TGTGCCACCAGTGATTCGTCAGGGGCTCCCGAGACCCAGTACTTC	CATSDSSGAPETQYF
TRBV2	TRBJ2-7	-	-	TGTGCCAGCAGTGAAGGTTGGCAGTACTTC	CASSEGWQYF